The T cell receptor beta chain described here comes from a study of blood T cell repertoires in COVID-19. As handled by the study authors: Reference gene primer amplification yielded estimated nucleated cell counts. Measured with immunoSEQ multiplex PCR; TCRdb has only the in-frame clones, and not every one. D and trimming come from the DNA, and the V and J calls and clone size come from that table. The table lists approximately 230,000 clones, around 88% of them singletons, with approximately 4.1% in the top ten. Across 24 US areas, participants ranged in age from roughly 18 to 95 years. Clinical histories supplied by participants themselves formed the basis of cohort assignment. Cohort 3 recovered donors had two negative PCRs, clearance, or symptom resolution. V was trimmed by 4 bases and J by 0 bases, leaving 13 bases between them. Germline CDR1 MGHRA, CDR2 YSYEKL. CDR3 length: 16 residues.

The TCR sequence derives from a woman aged 25 to 45 who had recovered from COVID-19. The specimen sequenced was PBMCs or T cells enriched from blood (not recorded which). The V and J genes are TRBV4-1 and TRBJ1-3, with D tentatively TRBD1 (6 bases). CDR3 loop: CASSLSRGFSGNTIYF. The DNA for the CDR3 is TGCGCCAGCAGCCTCAGCAGGGGATTCTCTGGAAACACCATATATTTT.